This TCR beta chain was sequenced in a study of T cells after yellow fever vaccination. General observations from the study: Highly abundant clonotypes carried over from the bulk population could end up in FACS-sorted repertoires as contaminants.

Trimming removed 6 bases from V and 0 bases from J, with 16 bases in between. The germline gives CDR1 MNHNS, CDR2 SASEGT. The CDR3 covers 16 residues. On this clonotype itself: The antigen is undetermined.

The 5'RACE template-switching step produced TCR cDNA and added a universal primer site and UMIs. One entry per CDR3 protein results from TCRdb running MiXCR on the 5' RACE reads. The sample lists around 400,000 distinct CDR3 sequences, under 14% occurring once. The material was PBMCs, obtained on the day of the first yellow fever vaccination. The genes are TRBV6-1 and TRBJ2-3, with D possibly TRBD2 on 6 matching bases. This sequence originates from a man younger than 35 who received the YFV17D yellow fever vaccine. The CDR3 DNA follows: TGTGCCAGCAGGCGGGTCGGGGGACCTAGCACAGATACGCAGTATTTT. This codes for CASRRVGGPSTDTQYF.